Following are 28 T cell receptor beta chains from one sample sequenced in a study of siplizumab effects on memory and regulatory T cells. Sequencing was performed with immunoSEQ multiplex PCR; in TCRdb, only in-frame clones are kept and a portion is missing. The data hold tens of thousands of clones, with around 97% observed a single time. Source material: naive CD4+ T cells sorted from blood. These receptors came from a human donor in good health.

This rearrangement joins TRBV10-3 to TRBJ1-6; D ambiguous. Germline V CDR1 and CDR2: ENHRY, SYGVKD. Trimming took off 2 bases at V and 10 bases at J, with 3 bases between the two ends. This CDR3 is built from 11 residues. The CDR3 bases are TGTGCCATCAGTGAGGGGTCACCCCTCCACTTT. Translated, it gives CAISEGSPLHF.

The gene calls are TRBV5-1 and TRBJ1-5; D is perhaps TRBD1 (6 bases). CDR3 length: 15 residues. Per the germline V gene, CDR1 is SGHRS and CDR2 is YFSETQ. Trimming pared 4 bases from V and 4 bases from J, leaving 15 bases between. Here the CDR3 reads CASSISGTSNQPQHF. Here the CDR3 DNA reads TGCGCCAGCAGCATATCCGGGACATCGAATCAGCCCCAGCATTTT.

The rearrangement links TRBV5-1 to TRBJ2-4, with 7 bases lining up with TRBD1. This CDR3 is 14 amino acids long. The germline CDR1 and CDR2 sequences are SGHRS and YFSETQ. With V trimmed by 0 bases and J by 7 bases, 4 bases remained unmatched. CDR3 region: CASSLGDRANIQYF. The CDR3 DNA reads TGCGCCAGCAGCTTGGGAGACAGGGCCAACATTCAGTACTTC.

A single count supports this clone. The chain joins TRBV28 to TRBJ1-2; maybe TRBD1 (6 bases). Germline CDR1 MDHEN, CDR2 SYDVKM. The V end lost 3 bases, the J end lost 7 bases, and 9 bases lay between the germline ends. The CDR3 length is 12 residues. In DNA, the CDR3 is TGTGCCAGCAGTTTGTGGGGGGCTGGCTACACCTTC. Translating it yields CASSLWGAGYTF.

This clone was counted once. The V call is TRBV4-1, the J call TRBJ2-5, with D uncertain. There are 14 residues in the CDR3. CDR1 and CDR2 from the germline V gene are MGHRA and YSYEKL. Trimming cost V 0 bases and J 2 bases, with 7 bases left between them. The CDR3 spells CASSQDWFQETQYF. In DNA, the CDR3 is TGCGCCAGCAGCCAAGATTGGTTTCAAGAGACCCAGTACTTC.

The chain recombines TRBV30 with TRBJ2-2; 10 bases align to TRBD2. The germline V gene has CDR1 GTSNPN and CDR2 SVGIG (reference sequence). V dropped 1 base and J dropped 13; count of bases not matched to a gene: 6. The CDR3 has 13 residues. CDR3 DNA sequence: TGTGCCTGGAGTGGACTAGCGGGCGTAGCGCTGTTTTTT. Its protein is CAWSGLAGVALFF.

V gene TRBV28 combines with J gene TRBJ2-3, with D unclear. This CDR3 has 14 amino acids. From germline, CDR1 is MDHEN and CDR2 SYDVKM. Trimming pared 7 bases from V and 7 bases from J, leaving 18 bases between. The CDR3 region has the DNA TGTGCCAGCATAGGCGGTTATCCGACGAATACGCAGTATTTT. Its translation is CASIGGYPTNTQYF. The full variable domain, completed using reference TRBV28 and TRBJ2-3, is DVKVTQSSRYLVKRTGEKVFLECVQDMDHENMFWYRQDPGLGLRLIYFSYDVKMKEKGDIPEGYSVSREKKERFSLILESASTNQTSMYLCASIGGYPTNTQYFGPGTRLTVL.

V gene TRBV30 combines with J gene TRBJ1-5, with a weak D call TRBD1 (5 bases). V gave up 4 bases and J gave up 0 bases, with 10 bases separating them. Germline V CDR1 and CDR2: GTSNPN, SVGIG (reference sequence). This CDR3 is built from 14 residues. The CDR3 here is CAWTRADSNQPQHF. The CDR3 coding sequence is TGTGCCTGGACCAGGGCAGATAGCAATCAGCCCCAGCATTTT.

J is TRBJ2-3 and V is TRBV19, with 8 nucleotides matching TRBD2. V was clipped by 6 bases and J by 1 base; unmatched bases: 3. Germline lookup yields CDR1 LNHDA and CDR2 SQIVND (reference sequence). CDR3 length: 14 amino acids. The CDR3 nucleotides are TGTGCCAGTAGCACGGGGGGGGGCACAGATACGCAGTATTTT. Translating it yields CASSTGGGTDTQYF.

The chain recombines TRBV23-1 with TRBJ1-3; D ambiguous. TRBV23-1 is identified as an open reading frame with a role that is uncertain. CDR3 size: 12 residues. The ends were cut back, 0 bases at V and 7 bases at J, with 4 bases in the middle. The CDR3 DNA reads as TGCGCCAGCAGTCAATCCCTTAACACCATATATTTT. Translation gives CASSQSLNTIYF.

The rearrangement uses TRBV6-5 and TRBJ1-2; TRBD1 agrees at 7 bases. Germline loops: CDR1 MNHEY, CDR2 SVGAGI. This CDR3 comprises 15 residues. Germline trimming cut 6 bases from V and 4 bases from J; bases unmatched to any gene: 11. The CDR3 region has the DNA TGTGCCAGCAGCCGTACTCCAGGGGGGAGCTATGGCTACACCTTC. This encodes CASSRTPGGSYGYTF.

The chain joins TRBV11-1 to TRBJ2-7, with D perhaps being TRBD1 or TRBD2 (5 bases each). V was trimmed by 3 bases and J by 6 bases, leaving 9 bases between them. Looked up from germline, CDR1 is SGHAT and CDR2 is FQDESV (reference sequence). This CDR3 region has 12 residues. CDR3 in DNA: TGTGCCAGCAGCTTGCCGGGGCGCGAGCAGTACTTC. Amino acids: CASSLPGREQYF.

CDR3 DNA: TGTGCCAGCAGTGCCACAGGGGGTCAGCCCCAGCATTTT. Protein: CASSATGGQPQHF. The J gene is TRBJ1-5, the V gene TRBV9; 8 nucleotides agree with TRBD1. This CDR3 has 13 amino acids. CDR1 and CDR2 from the germline V gene are SGDLS and YYNGEE. V dropped 5 bases and J dropped 6; count of bases not matched to a gene: 4.

The chain combines TRBV28 with TRBJ2-7; D is unclear. V shed 6 bases and J shed 3 bases, with 9 bases lying between them. CDR1 MDHEN and CDR2 SYDVKM come from the germline V gene. CDR3 size: 12 residues. DNA for the CDR3: TGTGCCAGCAGCGTGATAAACTACGAGCAGTACTTC. Amino acid sequence: CASSVINYEQYF.

The chain uses TRBV5-4 and TRBJ2-5; no clear D. The CDR3 spans 13 residues. V was trimmed by 0 bases and J by 5 bases, leaving 8 bases between them. Germline V gene sequence: CDR1 SGHNT, CDR2 YYREEE (reference sequence). CDR3 sequence: CASSLGRSETQYF. CDR3 in DNA: TGTGCCAGCAGCTTGGGAAGGAGCGAGACCCAGTACTTC. The full variable domain, in which reference TRBV5-4 and TRBJ2-5 provide the parts outside the CDR3, is ETGVTQSPTHLIKTRGQQVTLRCSSQSGHNTVSWYQQALGQGPQFIFQYYREEENGRGNFPPRFSGLQFPNYSSELNVNALELDDSALYLCASSLGRSETQYFGPGTRLLVL.

CDR3 sequence: CASSLRTGVGYTF. The CDR3 nucleotides are TGTGCCAGCAGTCTACGGACAGGGGTTGGCTACACCTTC. The chain employs TRBV27 and TRBJ1-2; TRBD1 matches 9 bases. Per germline, CDR1 MNHEY and CDR2 SMNVEV (reference sequence). The V segment lost 5 bases and the J segment 7 bases; nucleotides outside the gene matches: 5. This CDR3 region has 13 residues.

The chain carries TRBV28 and TRBJ1-6, with a weak D call TRBD1 (6 bases). The CDR3 is 11 residues long. CDR1 is MDHEN and CDR2 is SYDVKM in the germline V gene. Trimming cost V 4 bases and J 14 bases, with 9 bases left between them. CDR3 amino acids: CASSSQGSLHF. The CDR3 nucleotides read TGTGCCAGCAGTTCGCAGGGGTCCCTCCACTTT.

The rearrangement links TRBV28 to TRBJ1-2; D is possibly TRBD1 (6 bases). The V end lost 5 bases, the J end lost 5 bases, and 30 bases lay between the germline ends. The CDR3 sequence is 19 residues long. The V gene's germline CDR1 is MDHEN and CDR2 SYDVKM. The CDR3 DNA sequence: TGTGCCAGCAGTCAGCCGGTTCGGGGGGCGGCCCCTGGTGGTTATGGCTACACCTTC. This sequence encodes CASSQPVRGAAPGGYGYTF.

The chain is built from TRBV4-1 and TRBJ2-3, with 7 bases identical to TRBD2. This CDR3 has 16 residues. The trim removed 0 bases at V and 4 bases at J, leaving 7 bases unmatched. CDR1 and CDR2 from the germline V gene are MGHRA and YSYEKL. CDR3 region: CASSQDLPGGADTQYF. In DNA form, the CDR3 reads TGCGCCAGCAGCCAAGATCTTCCGGGGGGTGCAGATACGCAGTATTTT.

Written as DNA, the CDR3 is TGTGCCAGCTCACAGACAGGGGGCCAAGGCTACACCTTC. Translating it yields CASSQTGGQGYTF. The V gene is TRBV18, the J gene TRBJ1-2, with 10 bases matching TRBD1. CDR1 KGHSH and CDR2 LQKENI come from the germline V gene. CDR3 length: 13 residues. The V segment lost 4 bases and the J segment 8 bases; nucleotides outside the gene matches: 4.

V is TRBV7-2 and J is TRBJ2-5; D not certain. Germline loops: CDR1 SGHTA, CDR2 FQGNSA. The CDR3 contains 14 residues. V lost 2 bases and J lost 3, with 10 bases in between. The CDR3 reads CASSLSVQKETQYF. Here the CDR3 DNA reads TGTGCCAGCAGCTTATCGGTACAGAAAGAGACCCAGTACTTC.

This chain links TRBV10-2 with TRBJ1-1, with D possibly being TRBD1 (5 bases). The V and J ends lost 9 bases and 4 bases respectively, with 21 bases between them. The CDR3 contains 15 residues. CDR1 is WSHSY and CDR2 is SAAADI in the germline V gene. The CDR3 sequence: CARGGAENLITEAFF. The CDR3 nucleotides read TGCGCCAGGGGCGGGGCAGAAAATCTGATCACTGAAGCTTTCTTT.

Here the CDR3 DNA reads TGTGCCAGCACCCCAGGGGCGACTTCCTATGGCTACACCTTC. The encoded protein is CASTPGATSYGYTF. The chain links TRBV5-4 to TRBJ1-2; D might be TRBD1 (6 bases). This CDR3 is 14 amino acids long. Deletions cut 6 bases from V and 4 bases from J, with 16 bases between. Germline V gene sequence: CDR1 SGHNT, CDR2 YYREEE (reference sequence).

The chain recombines TRBV5-6 with TRBJ2-7; 12 bases map to TRBD1. Germline lookup yields CDR1 SGHDT and CDR2 YYEEEE. The CDR3 has 15 amino acids. Trimming took 4 bases from V and 4 from J; bases not matched to a gene: 6. The CDR3 DNA sequence: TGTGCCAGCAGCCCATCGGGACAGGGGGCTTACGAGCAGTACTTC. Translating gives CASSPSGQGAYEQYF. Using reference TRBV5-6 and TRBJ2-7 for the parts outside the CDR3, the full variable domain is DAGVTQSPTHLIKTRGQQVTLRCSPKSGHDTVSWYQQALGQGPQFIFQYYEEEERQRGNFPDRFSGHQFPNYSSELNVNALLLGDSALYLCASSPSGQGAYEQYFGPGTRLTVT.

J is TRBJ1-5 and V is TRBV30; tentatively, D is TRBD1 (6 bases). V shed 3 bases and J shed 4 bases, with 10 bases lying between them. This CDR3 spans 13 amino acids. Germline-derived CDR1 and CDR2 are GTSNPN and SVGIG (reference sequence). CDR3 nucleotides: TGTGCCTGGAGGCAGGGGTATAATCAGCCCCAGCATTTT. As protein: CAWRQGYNQPQHF.

The V gene is TRBV6-6, the J gene TRBJ1-4; 7 positions match TRBD1. The CDR3 contains 15 residues. V lost 2 bases to trimming and J lost 0 bases; unmatched junction nucleotides: 0. Germline assignment: CDR1 MNHNY and CDR2 SVGAGI (reference sequence). The DNA of the CDR3 is TGTGCCAGCAGTTACCAGGGGGCAACTAATGAAAAACTGTTTTTT. Amino acids: CASSYQGATNEKLFF.

The table lists this clone with a count of one. V gene TRBV2 combines with J gene TRBJ2-3; possibly TRBD1 or TRBD2 for D (6 bases each). The CDR3 sequence is 14 residues long. V was clipped by 2 bases and J by 5 bases, with 11 bases between them. CDR1 is SNHLY, CDR2 FYNNEI, per germline. The CDR3 sequence: CASSEWGAEDTQYF. The CDR3 DNA reads TGTGCCAGCAGTGAATGGGGGGCCGAAGATACGCAGTATTTT. Variable domain in full (rest from reference TRBV2 and TRBJ2-3): EPEVTQTPSHQVTQMGQEVILRCVPISNHLYFYWYRQILGQKVEFLVSFYNNEISEKSEIFDDQFSVERPDGSNFTLKIRSTKLEDSAMYFCASSEWGAEDTQYFGPGTRLTVL.

The chain couples TRBV4-1 to TRBJ1-5, with D unclear. V was shortened by 4 bases and J by 0 bases, with 10 bases between the two germline ends. The germline gives CDR1 MGHRA, CDR2 YSYEKL. This CDR3 comprises 15 residues. CDR3 DNA: TGCGCCAGCAGCCCGAGTGGCATTAGCAATCAGCCCCAGCATTTT. Translated: CASSPSGISNQPQHF.